The next 14 T cell receptor beta chains were all read from a single sample in a study of OX40 agonist ivuxolimab in advanced cancers. Repertoires were generated with immunoSEQ multiplex PCR, while TCRdb's copy carries only in-frame clones and drops some. The table records 55,000 to 70,000 clones, around four fifths of them present only once. The sequences come from CD4+ or CD8+ T cells sorted from blood, collected in a trial of the OX40 agonist ivuxolimab. Every receptor here comes from an adult with an advanced solid tumor such as melanoma, head and neck, liver or kidney cancer.

The chain uses TRBV5-4 and TRBJ2-1; 11 bases are shared with TRBD2. The CDR3 runs 15 residues. Germline lookup yields CDR1 SGHNT and CDR2 YYREEE (reference sequence). Trimming cost V 4 bases and J 9 bases; bases outside gene matches: 9. The CDR3 loop reads CASSLGTSGTGEQFF. CDR3 bases: TGTGCCAGCAGCCTAGGGACTAGCGGTACCGGTGAGCAGTTCTTC.

The chain combines TRBV2 with TRBJ2-5; D uncertain. Near its end, the DNA agrees better with TRBJ2-7, so the J call may be wrong. The germline gives CDR1 SNHLY, CDR2 FYNNEI. The CDR3 length is 13 residues. In DNA, the CDR3 is TGTGCCAGCAGTGAACCGTTCTCCTACGAGCAGTACTTC. It specifies CASSEPFSYEQYF.

This clone was counted a single time. The chain couples TRBV30 to TRBJ1-4; no firm D call. This CDR3 has 14 amino acids. The germline V and J ends were trimmed by 0 bases and 8 bases, with 13 bases remaining between them. Germline CDR1 reads GTSNPN; CDR2 reads SVGIG (reference sequence). The CDR3 loop is CAWSVYPIEEKLFF. For the CDR3, the DNA is TGTGCCTGGAGTGTATATCCAATAGAGGAAAAACTGTTTTTT.

The V call is TRBV5-4, the J call TRBJ2-1, with D maybe TRBD1 (5 bases). Germline CDR1 reads SGHNT; CDR2 reads YYREEE (reference sequence). The CDR3 length is 15 residues. V was shortened by 0 bases and J by 5 bases, with 12 bases between the two germline ends. CDR3 amino acids: CASSLEAGNDNEQFF. The CDR3 bases are TGTGCCAGCAGCTTGGAGGCAGGGAACGACAATGAGCAGTTCTTC.

This clone was counted once. V gene TRBV15 combines with J gene TRBJ2-5; D ambiguous. The CDR3 is 15 residues long. The germline gives CDR1 LNHNV, CDR2 YYDKDF (reference sequence). Trimming took 3 bases from V and 1 from J, leaving 12 bases between them. The CDR3, as DNA: TGTGCCACCAGCAGTGCCGATTGGCCCCAAGAGACCCAGTACTTC. Translating gives CATSSADWPQETQYF. The whole variable domain, filled in from reference TRBV15 and TRBJ2-5, reads DAMVIQNPRYQVTQFGKPVTLSCSQTLNHNVMYWYQQKSSQAPKLLFHYYDKDFNNEADTPDNFQSRRPNTSFCFLDIRSPGLGDTAMYLCATSSADWPQETQYFGPGTRLLVL.

V usage is TRBV7-3 and J usage is TRBJ2-1, with 8 bases lining up with TRBD1. V was clipped by 5 bases and J by 9 bases; unmatched bases: 9. Germline loops: CDR1 SGHTA, CDR2 FQGTGA. This CDR3 has 14 residues. Here the CDR3 DNA reads TGTGCCAGCAGCCGTGGAGGACAGGGTAGTGAGCAGTTCTTC. The encoded protein is CASSRGGQGSEQFF.

The chain couples TRBV15 to TRBJ1-5; D gene uncertain. The CDR3 covers 14 residues. The germline CDR1 and CDR2 sequences are LNHNV and YYDKDF (reference sequence). V was trimmed by 3 bases and J by 3 bases, leaving 9 bases between them. The CDR3 region is CATSSIGINQPQHF. The DNA for the CDR3 is TGTGCCACCAGCAGTATAGGGATCAATCAGCCCCAGCATTTT.

The chain recombines TRBV7-2 with TRBJ2-7; maybe TRBD1 (6 bases). The CDR3 totals 15 residues. CDR1 and CDR2 (germline): SGHTA, FQGNSA. V dropped 4 bases and J dropped 6 bases, with 19 bases sitting between them. CDR3 loop: CASSSSGTPGREQYF. The CDR3 DNA follows: TGTGCCAGCAGCTCCTCCGGGACACCAGGCCGCGAGCAGTACTTC. Drawing the rest from reference TRBV7-2 and TRBJ2-7, the complete variable domain is GAGVSQSPSNKVTEKGKDVELRCDPISGHTALYWYRQSLGQGLEFLIYFQGNSAPDKSGLPSDRFSAERTGGSVSTLTIQRTQQEDSAVYLCASSSSGTPGREQYFGPGTRLTVT.

CDR3 nucleotide sequence: TGTGCCAGCAGTGTCTCAAGGAACAATGAGCAGTTCTTC. This codes for CASSVSRNNEQFF. The rearrangement joins TRBV2 to TRBJ2-1, with D unresolved. Between the trimmed V and J ends, which lost 4 bases and 5 bases, there was a span of 9 bases. Germline lookup yields CDR1 SNHLY and CDR2 FYNNEI. The CDR3 consists of 13 residues.

This clone was observed a few times. The CDR3 is CASGTGEETQYF. CDR3 nucleotides: TGTGCCAGCGGGACAGGTGAAGAGACCCAGTACTTC. The chain couples TRBV2 to TRBJ2-5; 8 nucleotides line up with TRBD1. The CDR3 has 12 amino acids. Germline values: CDR1 SNHLY, CDR2 FYNNEI. The junction had 2 bases not matched to a gene; V was cut back by 8 bases and J by 3 bases.

The chain carries TRBV15 and TRBJ1-4, with 7 bases matching TRBD1. Germline assignment: CDR1 LNHNV and CDR2 YYDKDF (reference sequence). The CDR3 spans 16 residues. The trim removed 3 bases at V and 0 bases at J, leaving 4 bases unmatched. This CDR3 reads CATSREGTATNEKLFF. The CDR3 nucleotides read TGTGCCACCAGCAGGGAAGGGACAGCAACTAATGAAAAACTGTTTTTT.

The chain is built from TRBV15 and TRBJ2-5; weak D call: TRBD2 (6 bases). The DNA matches TRBJ2-7 better at its end, which makes the J call doubtful. Germline CDR1 and CDR2: LNHNV and YYDKDF (reference sequence). CDR3 length: 14 residues. The chain's CDR3 is CATSRDSGEYEQYF. CDR3 DNA: TGTGCCACCAGCAGAGATTCGGGGGAATACGAGCAGTACTTC.

The chain links TRBV19 to TRBJ1-2; a weak D match, TRBD1 (6 bases). The V gene's germline CDR1 is LNHDA and CDR2 SQIVND (reference sequence). This CDR3 is 11 amino acids long. V was shortened by 11 bases and J by 8 bases, with 15 bases between the two germline ends. DNA for the CDR3: TGTGCCGCTCGGGGGGGGCGAGGCTACACCTTC. Its translation is CAARGGRGYTF.

The J gene is TRBJ2-5, the V gene TRBV6-5; 7 positions agree with TRBD2. Trimming took 4 bases from V and 2 from J; bases not matched to a gene: 4. In germline, CDR1 is MNHEY, CDR2 SVGAGI. The CDR3 extends over 14 amino acids. This chain's CDR3 is CASSFLAAQETQYF. The CDR3, as DNA: TGTGCCAGCAGTTTTCTAGCGGCACAAGAGACCCAGTACTTC.